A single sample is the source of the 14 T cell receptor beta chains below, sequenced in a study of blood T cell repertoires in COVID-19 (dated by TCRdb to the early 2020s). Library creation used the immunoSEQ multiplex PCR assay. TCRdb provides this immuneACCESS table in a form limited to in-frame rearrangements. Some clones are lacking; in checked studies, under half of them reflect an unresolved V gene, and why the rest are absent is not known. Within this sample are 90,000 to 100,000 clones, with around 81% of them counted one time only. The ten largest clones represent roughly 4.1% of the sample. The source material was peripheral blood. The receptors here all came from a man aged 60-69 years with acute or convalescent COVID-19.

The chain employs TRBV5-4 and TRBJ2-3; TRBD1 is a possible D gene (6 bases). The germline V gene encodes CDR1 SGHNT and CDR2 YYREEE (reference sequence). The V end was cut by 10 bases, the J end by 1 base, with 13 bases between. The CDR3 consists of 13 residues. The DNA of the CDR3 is TGTGCCGAACAGGGTGCGGGCACAGATACGCAGTATTTT. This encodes CAEQGAGTDTQYF.

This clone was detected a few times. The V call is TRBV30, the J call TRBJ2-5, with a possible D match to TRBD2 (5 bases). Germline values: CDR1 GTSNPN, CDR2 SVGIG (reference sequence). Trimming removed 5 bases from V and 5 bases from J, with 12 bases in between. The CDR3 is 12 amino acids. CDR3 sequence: CAWDVGEETQYF. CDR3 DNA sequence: TGTGCCTGGGACGTCGGGGAGGAGACCCAGTACTTC.

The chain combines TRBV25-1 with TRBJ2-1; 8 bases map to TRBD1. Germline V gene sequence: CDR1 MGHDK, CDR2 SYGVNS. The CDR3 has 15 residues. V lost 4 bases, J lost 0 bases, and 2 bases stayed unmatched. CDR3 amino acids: CASSGQGNSYNEQFF. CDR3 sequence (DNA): TGTGCCAGCAGTGGACAGGGGAACTCCTACAATGAGCAGTTCTTC.

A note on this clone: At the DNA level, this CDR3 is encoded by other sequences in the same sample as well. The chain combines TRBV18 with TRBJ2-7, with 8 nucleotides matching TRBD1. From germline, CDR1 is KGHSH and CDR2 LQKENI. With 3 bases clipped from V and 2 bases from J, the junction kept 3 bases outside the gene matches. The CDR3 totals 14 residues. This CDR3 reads CASSPRQGTYEQYV. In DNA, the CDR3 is TGTGCCAGCTCACCCAGACAGGGGACCTACGAGCAGTACGTC.

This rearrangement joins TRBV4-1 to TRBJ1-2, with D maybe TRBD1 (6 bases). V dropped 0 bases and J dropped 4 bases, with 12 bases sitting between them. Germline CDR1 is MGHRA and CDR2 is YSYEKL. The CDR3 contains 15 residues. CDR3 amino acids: CASSQEGQSTYGYTF. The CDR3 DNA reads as TGCGCCAGCAGCCAAGAAGGACAGTCAACCTATGGCTACACCTTC.

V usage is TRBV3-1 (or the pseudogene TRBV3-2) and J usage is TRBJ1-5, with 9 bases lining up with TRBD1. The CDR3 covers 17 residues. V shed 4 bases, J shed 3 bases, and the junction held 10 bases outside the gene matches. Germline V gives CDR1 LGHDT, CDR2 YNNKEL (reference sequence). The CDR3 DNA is TGTGCCAGCAGCCTGGGGTCGGGACAGGGTCACAATCAGCCCCAGCATTTT. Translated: CASSLGSGQGHNQPQHF.

The CDR3 DNA sequence: TGTGCCAGCAGCCCCGAGGGGGGGGGTTCCTACAATGAGCAGTTCTTC. It is translated as CASSPEGGGSYNEQFF. The rearrangement uses TRBV7-3 and TRBJ2-1; a possible D gene is TRBD2 (7 bases). V was cut by 5 bases and J by 1 base, with 15 bases left in between. This CDR3 comprises 16 residues. Germline CDR1 and CDR2: SGHTA and FQGTGA.

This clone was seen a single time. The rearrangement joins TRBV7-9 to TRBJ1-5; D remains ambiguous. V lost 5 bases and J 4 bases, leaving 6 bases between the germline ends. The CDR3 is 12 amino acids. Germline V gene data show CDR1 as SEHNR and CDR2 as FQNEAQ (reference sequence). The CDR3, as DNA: TGTGCCAGCAGCACCCAGAATCAGCCCCAGCATTTT. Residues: CASSTQNQPQHF.

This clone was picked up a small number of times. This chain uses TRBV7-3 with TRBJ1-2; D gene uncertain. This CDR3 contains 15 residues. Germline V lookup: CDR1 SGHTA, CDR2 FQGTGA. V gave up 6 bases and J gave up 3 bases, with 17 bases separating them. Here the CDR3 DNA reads TGTGCCAGCAGTCCATCCCCCGGGTCCTACTATGGCTACACCTTC. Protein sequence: CASSPSPGSYYGYTF.

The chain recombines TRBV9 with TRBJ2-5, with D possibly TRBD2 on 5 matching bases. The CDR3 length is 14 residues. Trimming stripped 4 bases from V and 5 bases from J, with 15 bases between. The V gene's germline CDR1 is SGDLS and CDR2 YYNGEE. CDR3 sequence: CASSSGEFGETQYF. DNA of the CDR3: TGTGCCAGCAGCTCTGGGGAGTTCGGGGAGACCCAGTACTTC.

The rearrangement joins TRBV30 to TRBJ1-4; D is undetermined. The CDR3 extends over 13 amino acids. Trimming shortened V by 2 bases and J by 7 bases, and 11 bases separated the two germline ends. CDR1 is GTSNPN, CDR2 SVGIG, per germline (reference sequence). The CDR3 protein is CAWSWARGEKLFF. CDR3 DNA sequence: TGTGCCTGGAGTTGGGCGCGGGGTGAAAAACTGTTTTTT.

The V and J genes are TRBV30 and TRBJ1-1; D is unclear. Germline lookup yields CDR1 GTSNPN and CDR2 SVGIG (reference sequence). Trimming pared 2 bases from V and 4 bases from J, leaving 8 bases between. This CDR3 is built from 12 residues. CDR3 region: CAWSPVPTEAFF. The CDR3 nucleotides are TGTGCCTGGAGTCCAGTCCCCACTGAAGCTTTCTTT. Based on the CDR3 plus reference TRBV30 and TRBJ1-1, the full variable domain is SQTIHQWPATLVQPVGSPLSLECTVEGTSNPNLYWYRQAAGRGLQLLFYSVGIGQISSEVPQNLSASRPQDRQFILSSKKLLLSDSGFYLCAWSPVPTEAFFGQGTRLTVV.

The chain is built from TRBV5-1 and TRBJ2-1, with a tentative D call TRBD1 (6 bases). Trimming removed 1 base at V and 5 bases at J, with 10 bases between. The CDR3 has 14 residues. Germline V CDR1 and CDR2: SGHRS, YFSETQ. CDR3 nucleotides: TGCGCCAGCAGCTTGACAGGGAGTCACAATGAGCAGTTCTTC. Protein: CASSLTGSHNEQFF.

The CDR3 DNA sequence: TGTGCCAGCAGCCCTCACTCGGACACCGGGGAGCTGTTTTTT. Amino acid sequence: CASSPHSDTGELFF. The chain joins TRBV7-2 to TRBJ2-2; no firm D call. CDR3 length equals 14 residues. V was cut by 5 bases and J by 3 bases, with 10 bases left in between. CDR1 is SGHTA and CDR2 is FQGNSA in the germline V gene.